The 18 T cell receptor beta chains reported below all come from one sample, sequenced in a study of PD-L1 blockade in urothelial cancer (dated by TCRdb to 2015 to 2018). The library relied on the immunoSEQ multiplex PCR assay. Held by TCRdb, this immuneACCESS table contains in-frame sequences only and omits some clones. Under half of the omission traces to an unresolved V gene where checked; the cause of the rest is unknown. The sample yields 55,000 to 70,000 clones; approximately 80% were counted once. 3.5% to 5.5% of the sample lies in the top ten. The sample consisted of PBMCs, taken around atezolizumab (anti-PD-L1) treatment. These receptors originate from a man aged 65 to 85 with urothelial cancer.

For the CDR3, the DNA is TGCGCCAGCAGCTTATACGGGACAGGGGCATACGGTTATGGCGATGAGCAGTTCTTC. It encodes CASSLYGTGAYGYGDEQFF. The chain links TRBV5-1 to TRBJ2-1, with 10 bases identical to TRBD1. The CDR3 loop spans 19 amino acids. After removal of 2 bases from V and 8 bases from J, the junction contained 19 bases not matched to a gene. Germline CDR1 SGHRS, CDR2 YFSETQ.

This sequence joins TRBV9 and TRBJ1-4; perhaps TRBD1 as D (6 bases). V dropped 0 bases and J dropped 6 bases, with 9 bases sitting between them. Germline assignment: CDR1 SGDLS and CDR2 YYNGEE. The CDR3 consists of 14 residues. CDR3 loop: CASSVGNRDEKLFF. The CDR3 DNA follows: TGTGCCAGCAGCGTAGGGAACAGGGATGAAAAACTGTTTTTT. The full variable domain, in which reference TRBV9 and TRBJ1-4 provide the parts outside the CDR3, is DSGVTQTPKHLITATGQRVTLRCSPRSGDLSVYWYQQSLDQGLQFLIQYYNGEERAKGNILERFSAQQFPDLHSELNLSSLELGDSALYFCASSVGNRDEKLFFGSGTQLSVL.

The V gene is TRBV5-1, the J gene TRBJ1-1; D remains unclear. The germline CDR1 and CDR2 sequences are SGHRS and YFSETQ. With 7 bases removed from V and 1 base from J, the gap between germline ends came to 14 bases. CDR3 length: 14 amino acids. CDR3 coding DNA: TGCGCCAGCTTCGATACGGGGTCGAACACTGAAGCTTTCTTT. Translation: CASFDTGSNTEAFF.

The CDR3, as DNA: TGTGCCAGCAATCCGAGAGTCACAGATACGCAGTATTTT. This translates into CASNPRVTDTQYF. J is TRBJ2-3 and V is TRBV2; D not resolved. In germline, CDR1 is SNHLY, CDR2 FYNNEI. V gave up 7 bases and J gave up 2 bases, with 10 bases separating them. This CDR3 region has 13 residues.

The chain employs TRBV5-5 and TRBJ1-2; D not certain. V lost 0 bases, J lost 5 bases, and 14 bases lay in between. This CDR3 spans 15 amino acids. In germline, CDR1 is SGHKS, CDR2 YYEKEE (reference sequence). CDR3 sequence reads: CASSLAVGESYGYTF. The DNA for the CDR3 is TGTGCCAGCAGCTTGGCCGTCGGGGAAAGTTATGGCTACACCTTC.

This chain's CDR3 is CASSAETTDTQYF. Here the CDR3 DNA reads TGTGCCAGCAGTGCCGAGACAACAGATACGCAGTATTTT. The chain has TRBV2 and TRBJ2-3; D remains unclear. Germline values: CDR1 SNHLY, CDR2 FYNNEI. The CDR3 extends over 13 amino acids. Trimming stripped 4 bases from V and 3 bases from J, with 8 bases between. Based on the CDR3 plus reference TRBV2 and TRBJ2-3, the full variable domain is EPEVTQTPSHQVTQMGQEVILRCVPISNHLYFYWYRQILGQKVEFLVSFYNNEISEKSEIFDDQFSVERPDGSNFTLKIRSTKLEDSAMYFCASSAETTDTQYFGPGTRLTVL.

The chain employs TRBV5-4 and TRBJ2-3; D perhaps matches TRBD2 (5 bases). Germline-derived CDR1 and CDR2 are SGHNT and YYREEE (reference sequence). V was cut by 0 bases and J by 2 bases, with 7 bases left in between. This CDR3 is built from 14 residues. The CDR3 DNA is TGTGCCAGCAGCTTGGCCGGGATCACAGATACGCAGTATTTT. Translated: CASSLAGITDTQYF.

The gene calls are TRBV6-6 and TRBJ2-7; 9 positions match TRBD1. The CDR3 has 16 residues. Germline loops: CDR1 MNHNY, CDR2 SVGAGI (reference sequence). The junction had 15 bases not matched to a gene; V was cut back by 7 bases and J by 5 bases. In DNA form, the CDR3 reads TGTGCCAGCACCCTTTCTCGGGACAGGGTTTTGCACGAGCAGTACTTC. Amino acids: CASTLSRDRVLHEQYF.

The J gene is TRBJ2-7, the V gene TRBV5-1; 10 positions match TRBD2. The CDR3 loop spans 15 amino acids. Germline trimming cut 4 bases from V and 7 bases from J; bases unmatched to any gene: 11. Per germline, CDR1 SGHRS and CDR2 YFSETQ. For the CDR3, the DNA is TGCGCCAGCAGCCCCCCGAGCGGGAGGGCCGAAGAGCAGTACTTC. Translating it yields CASSPPSGRAEEQYF.

V is TRBV7-9 and J is TRBJ1-1; D is uncertain. In germline, CDR1 is SEHNR, CDR2 FQNEAQ (reference sequence). CDR3 size: 13 residues. The V end was cut by 6 bases, the J end by 5 bases, with 13 bases between. The CDR3 loop is CASRFTEETEAFF. CDR3 bases: TGTGCCAGCAGATTTACGGAGGAAACTGAAGCTTTCTTT. The variable domain in full, completed from reference TRBV7-9 and TRBJ1-1, reads DTGVSQNPRHKITKRGQNVTFRCDPISEHNRLYWYRQTLGQGPEFLTYFQNEAQLEKSRLLSDRFSAERPKGSFSTLEIQRTEQGDSAMYLCASRFTEETEAFFGQGTRLTVV.

The V call is TRBV2, the J call TRBJ2-2, with a tentative D call TRBD2 (6 bases). V was shortened by 0 bases and J by 5 bases, with 22 bases between the two germline ends. The germline CDR1 and CDR2 sequences are SNHLY and FYNNEI. There are 19 residues in the CDR3. The CDR3 sequence is CASSEATLRGTGGTGELFF. CDR3 DNA sequence: TGTGCCAGCAGTGAAGCAACCTTGCGGGGTACGGGTGGAACCGGGGAGCTGTTTTTT.

The chain recombines TRBV6-4 with TRBJ1-5, with 7 bases aligning to TRBD1. This CDR3 contains 21 residues. Germline CDR1 reads MRHNA; CDR2 reads SNTAGT. V was pared by 2 bases and J by 4 bases, with 23 bases of the junction left unmatched. This chain's CDR3 is CASSDPARQGSKRPENQPQHF. The CDR3 DNA is TGTGCCAGCAGTGACCCCGCAAGACAGGGAAGCAAAAGGCCGGAGAATCAGCCCCAGCATTTT.

This clone came up a few times. The rearrangement uses TRBV19 and TRBJ1-1, with D maybe TRBD1 (5 bases). The CDR3 totals 12 residues. Deletions cut 6 bases from V and 3 bases from J, with 8 bases between. Germline V gives CDR1 LNHDA, CDR2 SQIVND (reference sequence). The CDR3 is CASRSGYTEAFF. Written as DNA, the CDR3 is TGTGCCAGTAGGTCAGGGTACACTGAAGCTTTCTTT. The whole variable domain, remainder taken from reference TRBV19 and TRBJ1-1, is DGGITQSPKYLFRKEGQNVTLSCEQNLNHDAMYWYRQDPGQGLRLIYYSQIVNDFQKGDIAEGYSVSREKKESFPLTVTSAQKNPTAFYLCASRSGYTEAFFGQGTRLTVV.

The V and J genes are TRBV30 and TRBJ1-4, with TRBD1 identical over 9 bases. Germline V CDR1 and CDR2: GTSNPN, SVGIG (reference sequence). The CDR3 has 15 residues. Trimming took 5 bases from V and 7 from J; bases not matched to a gene: 11. CDR3 DNA: TGTGCCTGGGCCACCGGGGGGACAGGGATTGAAAAACTGTTTTTT. Translating it yields CAWATGGTGIEKLFF.

The chain is built from TRBV27 and TRBJ2-1, with 11 positions matching TRBD2. Germline CDR1 and CDR2: MNHEY and SMNVEV (reference sequence). The V and J ends lost 2 bases and 9 bases, in that order; junction bases with no gene match: 6. The length of the CDR3 is 15 residues. The CDR3 is CASSLRLAGGGEQFF. The DNA for the CDR3 is TGTGCCAGCAGTTTAAGGCTAGCGGGGGGAGGTGAGCAGTTCTTC.

The V gene is TRBV4-1, the J gene TRBJ2-6, with a tentative D call TRBD1 (6 bases). The CDR3 covers 20 residues. Germline CDR1 reads MGHRA; CDR2 reads YSYEKL. The V end lost 1 base, the J end lost 1 base, and 20 bases lay between the germline ends. The CDR3 sequence is CASSQVRPRGLLSGANVLTF. The CDR3 coding sequence is TGCGCCAGCAGCCAAGTAAGGCCCAGGGGTCTCCTTTCTGGGGCCAACGTCCTGACTTTC.

This clone was counted a single time. The chain joins TRBV9 to TRBJ2-3, with D maybe TRBD1 (5 bases). The germline gives CDR1 SGDLS, CDR2 YYNGEE. Trimming stripped 3 bases from V and 2 bases from J, with 13 bases between. The CDR3 has 15 residues. CDR3: CASSAGHPHTDTQYF. The CDR3 DNA sequence: TGTGCCAGCAGCGCCGGACACCCACACACAGATACGCAGTATTTT.

The rearrangement uses TRBV5-4 and TRBJ1-1; D perhaps matches TRBD1 (6 bases). V was pared by 6 bases and J by 1 base, with 13 bases between. Germline values: CDR1 SGHNT, CDR2 YYREEE (reference sequence). The CDR3 is 14 residues long. The CDR3 nucleotides read TGTGCCAGCACCAAGGGGGGGGAGAACACTGAAGCTTTCTTT. It specifies CASTKGGENTEAFF. Together with reference TRBV5-4 and TRBJ1-1, the CDR3 gives the full variable domain: ETGVTQSPTHLIKTRGQQVTLRCSSQSGHNTVSWYQQALGQGPQFIFQYYREEENGRGNFPPRFSGLQFPNYSSELNVNALELDDSALYLCASTKGGENTEAFFGQGTRLTVV.